This TCR beta chain was identified in a study of blood T cells in healthy people across ages. Points from the study as a whole: Getting older went along with TCR beta diversity per million T cells dropping roughly linearly.

Isolated PBMCs totaled at least 6 million in each sample. V gave up 0 bases and J gave up 7 bases, with 16 bases separating them. CDR3 length equals 16 residues. Looked up from germline, CDR1 is SGHRS and CDR2 is YFSETQ. This clonotype has just a few counts. Its target is not known. It was with a sample-barcoded 5' primer and a J-beta primer mix that a second PCR of roughly 6 to 12 cycles was run. TCRdb reanalysed the 5' RACE reads using MiXCR and keeps one entry per CDR3 protein. The data show over 1,200,000 distinct CDR3 sequences, approximately 60% seen once. This TCR was recovered from a man aged 18 to 35 in good health. The chain joins TRBV5-1 to TRBJ2-2, with D tentatively TRBD2 (5 bases). The sequenced sample consisted of blood. For the CDR3, the DNA is TGCGCCAGCAGCTTGGCCCTGGGTAGCGTTCGCGGGGAGCTGTTTTTT. Its translation: CASSLALGSVRGELFF.